This TCR beta chain was documented in a study of blood T cell repertoires in COVID-19. Study overall: Spain, Italy and the United States supplied samples that represented acute and convalescent COVID-19. PBMCs, B-cell-depleted T cells, or T cells were the source of the cDNA or gDNA that made up the material.

Methods used by the authors: For nucleated cells, counts were estimated from reference gene primer amplification. Generated by immunoSEQ multiplex PCR, the TCRdb table keeps only in-frame clones and is missing some. V, J and clone size reflect that table, while D and trimming were determined from the DNA. The sample lists around 69,000 clones, roughly 81% occurring once. This clone was observed a handful of times. There are 17 residues in the CDR3. Germline V gives CDR1 MDHEN, CDR2 SYDVKM. Trimming cost V 8 bases and J 2 bases; bases outside gene matches: 14. The chain is built from TRBV28 and TRBJ1-2; 10 bases are a match to TRBD1. Sequencing input: peripheral blood. The source of this sequence is a woman in her seventies with acute or convalescent COVID-19. The CDR3 nucleotides are TGTGCCAGCTACAGTTTCCGGCGGACAGGGGGAAACTATGGCTACACCTTC. This gives the protein CASYSFRRTGGNYGYTF.